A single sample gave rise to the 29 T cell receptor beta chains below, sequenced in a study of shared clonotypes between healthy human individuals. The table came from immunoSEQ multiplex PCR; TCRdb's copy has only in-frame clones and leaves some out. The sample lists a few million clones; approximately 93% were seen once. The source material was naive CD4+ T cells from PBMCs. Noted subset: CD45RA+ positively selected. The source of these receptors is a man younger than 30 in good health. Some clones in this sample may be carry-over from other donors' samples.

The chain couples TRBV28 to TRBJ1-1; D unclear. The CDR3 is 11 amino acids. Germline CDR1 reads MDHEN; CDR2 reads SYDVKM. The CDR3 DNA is TGTGGCGCCGTAAGGAACACTGAAGCTTTCTTT. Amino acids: CGAVRNTEAFF.

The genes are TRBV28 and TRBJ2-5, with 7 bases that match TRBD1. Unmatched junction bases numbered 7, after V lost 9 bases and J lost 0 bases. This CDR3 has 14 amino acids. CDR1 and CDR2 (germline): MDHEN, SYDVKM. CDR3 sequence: CASGGGQHQETQYF. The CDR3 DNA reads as TGTGCCAGTGGTGGGGGACAGCACCAAGAGACCCAGTACTTC.

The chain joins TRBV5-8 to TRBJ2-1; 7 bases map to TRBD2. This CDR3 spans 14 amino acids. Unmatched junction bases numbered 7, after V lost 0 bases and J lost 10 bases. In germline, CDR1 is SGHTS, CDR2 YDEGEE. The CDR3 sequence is CASSLERLAQEQFF. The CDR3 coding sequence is TGTGCCAGCAGCTTGGAACGACTAGCACAAGAGCAGTTCTTC.

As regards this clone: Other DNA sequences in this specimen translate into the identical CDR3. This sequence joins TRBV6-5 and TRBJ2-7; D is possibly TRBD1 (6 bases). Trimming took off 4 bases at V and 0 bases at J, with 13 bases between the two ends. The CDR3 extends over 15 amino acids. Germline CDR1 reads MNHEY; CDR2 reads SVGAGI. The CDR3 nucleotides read TGTGCCAGCAGTTCCCCGACAGGTAGCTCCTACGAGCAGTACTTC. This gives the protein CASSSPTGSSYEQYF.

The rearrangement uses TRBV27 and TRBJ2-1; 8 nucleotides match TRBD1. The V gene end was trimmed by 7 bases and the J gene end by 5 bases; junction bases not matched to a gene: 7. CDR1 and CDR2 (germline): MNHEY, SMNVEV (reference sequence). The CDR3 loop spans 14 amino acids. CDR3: CASTRTGRNNEQFF. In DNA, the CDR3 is TGTGCCAGCACCAGGACAGGGAGAAACAATGAGCAGTTCTTC.

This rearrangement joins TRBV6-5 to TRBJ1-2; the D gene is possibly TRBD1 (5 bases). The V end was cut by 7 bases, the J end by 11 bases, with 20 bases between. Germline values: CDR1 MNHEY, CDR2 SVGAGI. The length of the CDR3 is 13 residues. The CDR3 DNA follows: TGTGCCAGCACCCTGGGGGGGGTGAGTGGTTACACCTTC. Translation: CASTLGGVSGYTF.

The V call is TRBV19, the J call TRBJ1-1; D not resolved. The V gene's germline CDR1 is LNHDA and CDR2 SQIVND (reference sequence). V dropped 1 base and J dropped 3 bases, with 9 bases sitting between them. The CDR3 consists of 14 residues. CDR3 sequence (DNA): TGTGCCAGTAGTATAGGAATGCAGTACACTGAAGCTTTCTTT. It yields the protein CASSIGMQYTEAFF. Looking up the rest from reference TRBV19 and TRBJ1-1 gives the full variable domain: DGGITQSPKYLFRKEGQNVTLSCEQNLNHDAMYWYRQDPGQGLRLIYYSQIVNDFQKGDIAEGYSVSREKKESFPLTVTSAQKNPTAFYLCASSIGMQYTEAFFGQGTRLTVV.

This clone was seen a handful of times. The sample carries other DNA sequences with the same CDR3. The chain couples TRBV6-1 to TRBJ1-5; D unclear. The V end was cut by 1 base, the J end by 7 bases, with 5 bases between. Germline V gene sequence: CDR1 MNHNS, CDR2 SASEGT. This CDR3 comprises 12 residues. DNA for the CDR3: TGTGCCAGCAGTGAAGTGGGCCAGCCCCAGCATTTT. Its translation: CASSEVGQPQHF.

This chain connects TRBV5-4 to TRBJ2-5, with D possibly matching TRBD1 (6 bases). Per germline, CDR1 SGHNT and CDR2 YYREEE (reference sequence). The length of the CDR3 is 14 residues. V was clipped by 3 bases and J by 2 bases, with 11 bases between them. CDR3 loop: CASSYRVLQETQYF. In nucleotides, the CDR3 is TGTGCCAGCAGCTACAGGGTGTTACAAGAGACCCAGTACTTC.

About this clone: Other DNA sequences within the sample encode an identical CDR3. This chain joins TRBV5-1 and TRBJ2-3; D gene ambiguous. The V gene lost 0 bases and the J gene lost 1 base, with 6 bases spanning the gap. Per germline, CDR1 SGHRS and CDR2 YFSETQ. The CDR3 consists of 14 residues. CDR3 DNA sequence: TGCGCCAGCAGCTTGGAAGGAGGCACAGATACGCAGTATTTT. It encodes CASSLEGGTDTQYF.

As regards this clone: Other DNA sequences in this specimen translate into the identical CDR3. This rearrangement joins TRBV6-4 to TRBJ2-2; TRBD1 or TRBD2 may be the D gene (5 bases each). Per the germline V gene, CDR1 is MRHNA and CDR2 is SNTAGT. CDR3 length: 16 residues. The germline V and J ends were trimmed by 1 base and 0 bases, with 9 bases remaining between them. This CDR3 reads CASSDWRGANTGELFF. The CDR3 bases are TGTGCCAGCAGTGACTGGAGAGGGGCGAACACCGGGGAGCTGTTTTTT.

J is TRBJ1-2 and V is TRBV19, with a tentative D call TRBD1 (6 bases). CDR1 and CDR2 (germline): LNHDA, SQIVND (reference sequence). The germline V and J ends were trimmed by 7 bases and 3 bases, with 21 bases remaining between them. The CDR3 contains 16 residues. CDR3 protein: CASIAHQGRGYYGYTF. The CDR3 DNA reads TGTGCCAGTATCGCTCACCAGGGGCGCGGGTACTATGGCTACACCTTC.

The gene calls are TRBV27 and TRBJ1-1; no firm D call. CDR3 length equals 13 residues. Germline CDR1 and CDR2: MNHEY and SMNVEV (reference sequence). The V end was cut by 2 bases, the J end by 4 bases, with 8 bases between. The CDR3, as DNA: TGTGCCAGCAGTTTAACGCGGGTCACTGAAGCTTTCTTT. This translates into CASSLTRVTEAFF.

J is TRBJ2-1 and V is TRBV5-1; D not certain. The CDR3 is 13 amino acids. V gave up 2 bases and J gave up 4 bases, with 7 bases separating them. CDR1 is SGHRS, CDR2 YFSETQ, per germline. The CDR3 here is CASSLREYNEQFF. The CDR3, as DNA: TGCGCCAGCAGCTTACGAGAATACAATGAGCAGTTCTTC.

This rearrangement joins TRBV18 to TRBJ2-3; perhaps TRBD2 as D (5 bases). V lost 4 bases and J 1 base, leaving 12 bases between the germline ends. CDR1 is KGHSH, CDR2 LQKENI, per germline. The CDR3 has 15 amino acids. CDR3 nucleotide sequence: TGTGCCAGCTCACTTAATGGGCGGGGCACAGATACGCAGTATTTT. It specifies CASSLNGRGTDTQYF.

The CDR3 DNA sequence: TGTGCCAGCAGAGTCTTCTGGGACTCGCTTGATGAGTACTTC. This sequence encodes CASRVFWDSLDEYF. This chain connects TRBV6-1 to TRBJ2-7, with D possibly TRBD2 on 6 matching bases. This CDR3 has 14 residues. Trimming cost V 6 bases and J 11 bases, with 23 bases left between them. Germline assignment: CDR1 MNHNS and CDR2 SASEGT.

The CDR3 spells CAWNPGIREKLFF. The CDR3 nucleotides read TGTGCCTGGAACCCGGGGATTAGGGAAAAACTGTTTTTT. This chain joins TRBV30 and TRBJ1-4; no clear D. The CDR3 runs to 13 residues. Trimming left V 4 bases short and J 8 bases short, with 14 bases between. From germline, CDR1 is GTSNPN and CDR2 SVGIG (reference sequence).

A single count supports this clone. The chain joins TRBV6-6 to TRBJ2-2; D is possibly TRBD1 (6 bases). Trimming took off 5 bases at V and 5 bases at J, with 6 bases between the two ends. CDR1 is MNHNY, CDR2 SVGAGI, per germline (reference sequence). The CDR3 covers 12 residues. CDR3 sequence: CASSTGTGELFF. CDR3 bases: TGTGCCAGCAGTACAGGGACCGGGGAGCTGTTTTTT.

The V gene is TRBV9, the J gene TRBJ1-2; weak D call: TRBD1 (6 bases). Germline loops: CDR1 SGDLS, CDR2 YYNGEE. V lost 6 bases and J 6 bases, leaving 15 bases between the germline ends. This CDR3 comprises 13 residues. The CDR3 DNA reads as TGTGCCAGCACCCCGCGGGGGCTACATGGCTACACCTTC. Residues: CASTPRGLHGYTF.

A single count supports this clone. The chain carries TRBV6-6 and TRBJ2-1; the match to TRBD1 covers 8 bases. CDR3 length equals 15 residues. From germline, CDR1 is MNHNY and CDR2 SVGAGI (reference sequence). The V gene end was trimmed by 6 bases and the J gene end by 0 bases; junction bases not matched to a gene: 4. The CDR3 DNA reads TGTGCCAGCAGCCAAACAGGGGGCTCCTACAATGAGCAGTTCTTC. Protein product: CASSQTGGSYNEQFF.

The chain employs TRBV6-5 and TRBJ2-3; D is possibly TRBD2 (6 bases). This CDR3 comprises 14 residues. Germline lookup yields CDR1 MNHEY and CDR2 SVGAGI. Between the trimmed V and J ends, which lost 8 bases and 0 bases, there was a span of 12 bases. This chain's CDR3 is CASRAGLSTDTQYF. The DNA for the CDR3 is TGTGCCAGCCGGGCGGGACTTAGCACAGATACGCAGTATTTT.

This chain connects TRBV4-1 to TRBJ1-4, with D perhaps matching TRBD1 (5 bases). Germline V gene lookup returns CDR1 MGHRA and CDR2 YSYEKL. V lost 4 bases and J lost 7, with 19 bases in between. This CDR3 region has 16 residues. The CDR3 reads CASSRVTQAGGEKLFF. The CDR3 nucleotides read TGCGCCAGCAGCCGAGTCACACAGGCGGGAGGTGAAAAACTGTTTTTT.

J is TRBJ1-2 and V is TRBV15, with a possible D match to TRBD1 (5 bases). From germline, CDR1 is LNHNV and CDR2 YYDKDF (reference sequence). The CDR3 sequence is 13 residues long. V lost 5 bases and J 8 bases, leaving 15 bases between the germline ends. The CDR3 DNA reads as TGTGCCACCAGCTCAGGCAGGGAGGTCGGCTACACCTTC. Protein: CATSSGREVGYTF.

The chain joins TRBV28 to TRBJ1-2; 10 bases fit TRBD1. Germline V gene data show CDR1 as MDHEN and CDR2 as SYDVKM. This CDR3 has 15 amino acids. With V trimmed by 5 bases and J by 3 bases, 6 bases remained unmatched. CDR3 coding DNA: TGTGCCAGCAGTCCAGGGGGACAGGGGTACTATGGCTACACCTTC. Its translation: CASSPGGQGYYGYTF.

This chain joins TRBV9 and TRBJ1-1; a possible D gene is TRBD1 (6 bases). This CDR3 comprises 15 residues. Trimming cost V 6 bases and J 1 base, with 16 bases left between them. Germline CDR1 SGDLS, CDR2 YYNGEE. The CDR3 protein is CASNPAGHTNTEAFF. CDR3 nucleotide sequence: TGTGCCAGCAACCCCGCGGGACACACGAACACTGAAGCTTTCTTT.

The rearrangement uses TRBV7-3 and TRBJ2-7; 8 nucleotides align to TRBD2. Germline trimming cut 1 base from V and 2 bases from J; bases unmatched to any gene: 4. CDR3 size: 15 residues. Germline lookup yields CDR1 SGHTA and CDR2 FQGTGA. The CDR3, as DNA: TGTGCCAGCAGCTTAATAAGGGGACTAGCCTACGAGCAGTACTTC. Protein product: CASSLIRGLAYEQYF.

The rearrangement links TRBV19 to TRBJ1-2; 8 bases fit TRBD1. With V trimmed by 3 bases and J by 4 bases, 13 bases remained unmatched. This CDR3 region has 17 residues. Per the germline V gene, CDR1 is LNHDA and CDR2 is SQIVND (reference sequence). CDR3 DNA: TGTGCCAGTAGTATGTCAACCGGGACAGGAGGATTCTATGGCTACACCTTC. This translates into CASSMSTGTGGFYGYTF.

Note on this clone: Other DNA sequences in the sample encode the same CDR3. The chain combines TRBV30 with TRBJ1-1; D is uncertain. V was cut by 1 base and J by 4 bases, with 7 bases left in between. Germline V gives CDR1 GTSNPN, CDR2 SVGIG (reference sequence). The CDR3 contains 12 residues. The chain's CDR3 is CAWSGSSTEAFF. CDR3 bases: TGTGCCTGGAGTGGCTCTTCCACTGAAGCTTTCTTT.

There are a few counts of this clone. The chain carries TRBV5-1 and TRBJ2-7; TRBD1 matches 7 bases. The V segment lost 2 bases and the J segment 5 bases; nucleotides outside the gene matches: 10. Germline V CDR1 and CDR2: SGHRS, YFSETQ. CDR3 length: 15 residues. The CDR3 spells CASSFLETGSNEQYF. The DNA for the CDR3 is TGCGCCAGCAGCTTTTTGGAGACAGGGTCGAACGAGCAGTACTTC.